This T cell receptor (beta chain) was identified during a study of beta chain features in type 1 diabetes. At the level of the study: Regarding age, gender and cell yields, patients proved similar to healthy donors. All of the samples together had around 110,000,000 sorted cells examined. Overall study results and limits: Moderate yet significant TCRB CDR3 shortening was seen in Type 1 diabetes patients in all four CD4+ subsets.

The CDR3 totals 15 residues. Per the germline V gene, CDR1 is SEHNR and CDR2 is FQNEAQ (reference sequence). Trimming took 5 bases from V and 0 from J, leaving 10 bases between them. What was sequenced were expressed TCRB transcripts, since all of the isolated RNA had been reverse transcribed. Repertoires were generated with immunoSEQ multiplex PCR, while TCRdb's copy carries only in-frame clones and drops some. The table has approximately 600,000 clones, around an eighth seen once. This clone was seen more than once but under ten times. The antigen is undetermined. The chain is built from TRBV7-9 and TRBJ1-4; D is unclear. Sequenced material: naive CD4+ T cells from blood. This receptor was obtained from a young man with type 1 diabetes. CDR3 sequence (DNA): TGTGCCAGCAGCCTCGGCGGTTCAACTAATGAAAAACTGTTTTTT. It translates to CASSLGGSTNEKLFF.